This entry lists 2 T cell receptor beta chains sequenced from one sample in a study of T cell responses to AZD1222 COVID-19 vaccine (dated by TCRdb to the early 2020s). What this sample's time point label stands for: about 28 days (+/-7) after the second vaccine dose. Library prep was done by the immunoSEQ multiplex PCR assay. The clones in this table, taken by TCRdb from immuneACCESS, are in-frame only. Not every clone is retained; where verified, under half of the shortfall comes from an unresolved V gene, and the cause of the rest is unknown. Here the sample has about 73,000 clones; about three quarters occur a single time. Around 45% of the sample belongs to the ten largest clones. The source was peripheral blood, collected 28 days after the second AZD1222 dose. The source of these receptors is an adult who received the AZD1222 COVID-19 vaccine.

This chain joins TRBV4-3 and TRBJ2-7; D remains unclear. V lost 1 base to trimming and J lost 6 bases, with 13 bases between them. CDR1 and CDR2 from the germline V gene are LGHNA and YSLEER. CDR3 size: 14 residues. Here the CDR3 DNA reads TGCGCCAGCAGCCAAGGGCACGGGCTTGGCGAGCAGTACTTC. Residues: CASSQGHGLGEQYF.

The chain is built from TRBV4-3 and TRBJ1-2, with D perhaps matching TRBD1 (5 bases). Per the germline V gene, CDR1 is LGHNA and CDR2 is YSLEER. CDR3 length: 15 residues. V gave up 0 bases and J gave up 3 bases, with 11 bases separating them. CDR3 protein: CASSQDGGDHYGYTF. CDR3 coding DNA: TGCGCCAGCAGCCAAGATGGCGGGGACCACTATGGCTACACCTTC.